Sequencing of this T cell receptor beta chain was carried out in a study of blood T cell repertoires in COVID-19. Study overall: Samples came from the United States, Italy and Spain, spanning acute and convalescent COVID-19. T cells, B-cell-depleted T cells, or PBMCs provided the cDNA or gDNA that served as material.

As originally analysed: Amplification from reference gene primers served as the basis for estimated nucleated cell counts. Profiled with immunoSEQ multiplex PCR; TCRdb holds only in-frame clones, not every one. The V and J calls and the clone size are those of that table, but D and trimming were determined from the DNA. There are 450,000 to 500,000 clones in the sample; approximately 85% occur only once, and approximately 2.9% lies in the top ten. This CDR3 is 13 amino acids long. The V gene end was trimmed by 5 bases and the J gene end by 3 bases; junction bases not matched to a gene: 3. The specimen sequenced was peripheral blood. The clonotype originates from a human donor in a cohort sampled during active COVID-19. The V gene is TRBV12-3 or TRBV12-4, the J gene TRBJ1-2; 7 bases agree with TRBD1. CDR3 loop: CASSGTAHYGYTF. CDR3 in DNA: TGTGCCAGCAGTGGGACAGCCCACTATGGCTACACCTTC.